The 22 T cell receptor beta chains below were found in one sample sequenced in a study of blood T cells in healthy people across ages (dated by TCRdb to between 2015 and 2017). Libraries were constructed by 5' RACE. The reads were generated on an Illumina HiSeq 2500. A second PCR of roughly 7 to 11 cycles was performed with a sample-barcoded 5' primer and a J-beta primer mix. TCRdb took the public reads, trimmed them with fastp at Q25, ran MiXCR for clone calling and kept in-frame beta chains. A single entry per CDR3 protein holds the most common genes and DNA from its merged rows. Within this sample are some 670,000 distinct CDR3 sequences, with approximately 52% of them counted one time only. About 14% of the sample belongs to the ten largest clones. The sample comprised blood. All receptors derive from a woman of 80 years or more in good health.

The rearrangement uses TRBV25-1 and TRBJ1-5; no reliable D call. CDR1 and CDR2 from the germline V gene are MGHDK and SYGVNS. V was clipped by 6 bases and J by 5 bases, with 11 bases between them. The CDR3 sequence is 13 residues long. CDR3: CASRGDGYQPQHF. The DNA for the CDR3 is TGTGCCAGCAGGGGCGATGGGTATCAGCCCCAGCATTTT.

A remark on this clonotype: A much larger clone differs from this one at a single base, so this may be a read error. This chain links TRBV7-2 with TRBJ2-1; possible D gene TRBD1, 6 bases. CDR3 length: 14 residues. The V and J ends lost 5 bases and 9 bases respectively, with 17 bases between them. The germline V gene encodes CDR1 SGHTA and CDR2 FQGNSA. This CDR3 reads CASSVGMLGGEQFF. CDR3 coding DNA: TGTGCCAGCAGCGTTGGAATGCTAGGGGGTGAGCAGTTCTTC.

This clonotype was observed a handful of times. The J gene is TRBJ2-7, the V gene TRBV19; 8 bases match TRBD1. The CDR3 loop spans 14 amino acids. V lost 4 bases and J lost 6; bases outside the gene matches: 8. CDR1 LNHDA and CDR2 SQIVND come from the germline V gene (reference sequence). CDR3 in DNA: TGTGCCAGTAGTAGTGGCAGGGGGCTGGGCGAGCAGTACTTC. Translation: CASSSGRGLGEQYF.

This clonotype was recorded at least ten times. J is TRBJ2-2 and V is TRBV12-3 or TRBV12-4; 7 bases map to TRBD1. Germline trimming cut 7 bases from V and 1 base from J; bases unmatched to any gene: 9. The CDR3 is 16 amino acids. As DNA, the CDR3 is TGTGCCAGCAAAAAGCCCGGGACAGAGAACACCGGGGAGCTGTTTTTT. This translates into CASKKPGTENTGELFF.

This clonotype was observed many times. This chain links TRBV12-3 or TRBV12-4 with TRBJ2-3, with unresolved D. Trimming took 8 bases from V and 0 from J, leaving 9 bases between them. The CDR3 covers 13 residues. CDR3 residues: CASGTLSTDTQYF. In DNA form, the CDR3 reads TGTGCCAGCGGAACGCTCAGCACAGATACGCAGTATTTT.

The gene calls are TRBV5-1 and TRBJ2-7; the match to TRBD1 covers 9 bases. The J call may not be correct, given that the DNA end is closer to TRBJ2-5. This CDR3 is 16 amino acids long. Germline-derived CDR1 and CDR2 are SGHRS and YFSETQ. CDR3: CASSLGDRVVRETQYF. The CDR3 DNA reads TGCGCCAGCAGCTTGGGGGACAGGGTTGTTCGAGAGACCCAGTACTTC.

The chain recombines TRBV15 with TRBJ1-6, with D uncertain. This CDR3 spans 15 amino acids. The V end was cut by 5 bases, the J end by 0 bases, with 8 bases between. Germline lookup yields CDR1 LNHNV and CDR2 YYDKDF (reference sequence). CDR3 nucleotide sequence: TGTGCCACCAGCCTAAGTAGCTCCTATAATTCACCCCTCCACTTT. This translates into CATSLSSSYNSPLHF.

CDR3 sequence reads: CASSSPREGGNEQFF. The CDR3 DNA is TGTGCCAGCAGTTCCCCACGGGAGGGGGGGAATGAGCAGTTCTTC. The gene calls are TRBV27 and TRBJ2-1, with TRBD2 matching over 8 bases. The V and J ends lost 4 bases and 7 bases, in that order; junction bases with no gene match: 9. Germline V gene sequence: CDR1 MNHEY, CDR2 SMNVEV (reference sequence). This CDR3 is built from 15 residues.

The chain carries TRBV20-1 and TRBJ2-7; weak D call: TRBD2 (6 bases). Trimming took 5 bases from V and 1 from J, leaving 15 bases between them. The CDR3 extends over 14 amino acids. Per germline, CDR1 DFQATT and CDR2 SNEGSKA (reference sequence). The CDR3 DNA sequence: TGCAGTGCTGACAAGCGGGCGGGTTCCTACGAGCAGTACTTC. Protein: CSADKRAGSYEQYF.

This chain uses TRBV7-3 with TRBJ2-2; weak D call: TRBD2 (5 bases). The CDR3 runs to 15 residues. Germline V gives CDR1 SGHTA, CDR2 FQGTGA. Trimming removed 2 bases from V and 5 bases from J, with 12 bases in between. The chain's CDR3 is CASSLLGSGTGELFF. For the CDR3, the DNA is TGTGCCAGCAGCTTATTGGGGAGTGGGACCGGGGAGCTGTTTTTT.

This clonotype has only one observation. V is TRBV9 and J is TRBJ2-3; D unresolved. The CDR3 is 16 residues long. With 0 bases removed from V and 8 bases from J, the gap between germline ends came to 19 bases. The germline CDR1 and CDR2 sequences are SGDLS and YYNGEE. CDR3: CASSVGEAASRGTQYF. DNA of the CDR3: TGTGCCAGCAGCGTAGGAGAGGCGGCGTCTCGTGGTACGCAGTATTTT.

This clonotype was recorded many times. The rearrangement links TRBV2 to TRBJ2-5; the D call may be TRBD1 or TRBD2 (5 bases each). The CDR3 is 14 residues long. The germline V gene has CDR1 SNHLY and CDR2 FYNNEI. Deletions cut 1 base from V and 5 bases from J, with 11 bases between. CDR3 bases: TGTGCCAGCAGTGAAGTCCTAGAGGGGGAGACCCAGTACTTC. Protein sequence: CASSEVLEGETQYF.

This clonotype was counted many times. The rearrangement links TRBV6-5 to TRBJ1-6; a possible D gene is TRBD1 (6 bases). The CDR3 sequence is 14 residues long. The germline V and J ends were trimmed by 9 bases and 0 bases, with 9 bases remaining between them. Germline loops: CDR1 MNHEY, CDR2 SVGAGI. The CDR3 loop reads CASKGGSYNSPLHF. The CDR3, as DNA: TGTGCCAGTAAAGGGGGCTCCTATAATTCACCCCTCCACTTT.

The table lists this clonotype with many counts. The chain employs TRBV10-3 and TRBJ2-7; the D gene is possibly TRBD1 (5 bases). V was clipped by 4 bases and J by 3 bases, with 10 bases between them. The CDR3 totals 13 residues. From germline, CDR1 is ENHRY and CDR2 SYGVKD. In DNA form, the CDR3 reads TGTGCCATCAGTGGGGGCAGTTACTACGAGCAGTACTTC. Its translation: CAISGGSYYEQYF.

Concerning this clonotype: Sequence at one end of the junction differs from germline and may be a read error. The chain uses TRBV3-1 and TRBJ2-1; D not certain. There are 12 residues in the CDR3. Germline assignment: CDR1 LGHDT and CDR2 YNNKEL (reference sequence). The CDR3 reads CAGSQTDNEQFF. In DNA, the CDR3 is TGTGCCGGCAGCCAAACCGACAATGAGCAGTTCTTC.

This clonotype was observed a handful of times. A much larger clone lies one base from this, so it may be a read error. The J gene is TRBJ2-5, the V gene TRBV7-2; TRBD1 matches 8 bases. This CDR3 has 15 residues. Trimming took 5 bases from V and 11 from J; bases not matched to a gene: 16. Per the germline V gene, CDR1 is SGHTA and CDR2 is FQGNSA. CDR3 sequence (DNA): TGTGCCAGCAGCCCGGACAGGGCTCGTTCCAATGAGCAGTACTTC. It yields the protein CASSPDRARSNEQYF.

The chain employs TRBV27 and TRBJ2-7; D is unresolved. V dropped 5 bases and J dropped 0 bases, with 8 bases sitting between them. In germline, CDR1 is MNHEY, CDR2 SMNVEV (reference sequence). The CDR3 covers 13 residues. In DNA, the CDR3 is TGTGCCAGCAGTGACCGCTTCTCCTACGAGCAGTACTTC. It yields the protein CASSDRFSYEQYF.

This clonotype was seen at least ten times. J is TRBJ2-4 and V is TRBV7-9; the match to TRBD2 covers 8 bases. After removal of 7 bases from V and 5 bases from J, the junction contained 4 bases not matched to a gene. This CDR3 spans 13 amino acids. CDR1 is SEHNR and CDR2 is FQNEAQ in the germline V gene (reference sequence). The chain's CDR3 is CASTKAGENIQYF. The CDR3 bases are TGTGCCAGCACCAAAGCGGGGGAAAACATTCAGTACTTC.

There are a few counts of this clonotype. This CDR3 is CASSITGDYGYTF. The DNA for the CDR3 is TGCGCCAGCAGCATCACAGGGGACTATGGCTACACCTTC. The V and J genes are TRBV5-1 and TRBJ1-2; 7 bases are a match to TRBD1. This CDR3 has 13 residues. V lost 4 bases, J lost 3 bases, and 3 bases stayed unmatched. The germline CDR1 and CDR2 sequences are SGHRS and YFSETQ. Full variable domain (remainder filled in from reference TRBV5-1 and TRBJ1-2): KAGVTQTPRYLIKTRGQQVTLSCSPISGHRSVSWYQQTPGQGLQFLFEYFSETQRNKGNFPGRFSGRQFSNSRSEMNVSTLELGDSALYLCASSITGDYGYTFGSGTRLTVV.

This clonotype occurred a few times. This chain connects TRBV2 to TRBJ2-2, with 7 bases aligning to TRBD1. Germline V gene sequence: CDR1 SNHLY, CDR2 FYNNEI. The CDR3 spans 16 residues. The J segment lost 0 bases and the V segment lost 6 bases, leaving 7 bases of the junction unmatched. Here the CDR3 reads CASRPKTGTNTGELFF. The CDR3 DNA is TGTGCCAGCAGACCCAAGACAGGGACGAACACCGGGGAGCTGTTTTTT.

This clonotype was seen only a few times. The CDR3 DNA reads TGTGCCAGCAGCCTAAGACAGGCTCAGCCCCAGCATTTT. This codes for CASSLRQAQPQHF. The chain uses TRBV3-1 and TRBJ1-5; possible D gene TRBD1, 6 bases. V was pared by 4 bases and J by 6 bases, with 10 bases between. The CDR3 is 13 amino acids. The germline gives CDR1 LGHDT, CDR2 YNNKEL (reference sequence). Full variable domain (remainder filled in from reference TRBV3-1 and TRBJ1-5): DTAVSQTPKYLVTQMGNDKSIKCEQNLGHDTMYWYKQDSKKFLKIMFSYNNKELIINETVPNRFSPKSPDKAHLNLHINSLELGDSAVYFCASSLRQAQPQHFGDGTRLSIL.

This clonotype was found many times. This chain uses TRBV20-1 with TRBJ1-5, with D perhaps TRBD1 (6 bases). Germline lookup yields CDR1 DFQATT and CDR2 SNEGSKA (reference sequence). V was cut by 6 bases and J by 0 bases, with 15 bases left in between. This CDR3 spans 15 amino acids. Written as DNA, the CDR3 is TGCAGTGCCAACGACAGGACCTATAGCAATCAGCCCCAGCATTTT. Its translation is CSANDRTYSNQPQHF.